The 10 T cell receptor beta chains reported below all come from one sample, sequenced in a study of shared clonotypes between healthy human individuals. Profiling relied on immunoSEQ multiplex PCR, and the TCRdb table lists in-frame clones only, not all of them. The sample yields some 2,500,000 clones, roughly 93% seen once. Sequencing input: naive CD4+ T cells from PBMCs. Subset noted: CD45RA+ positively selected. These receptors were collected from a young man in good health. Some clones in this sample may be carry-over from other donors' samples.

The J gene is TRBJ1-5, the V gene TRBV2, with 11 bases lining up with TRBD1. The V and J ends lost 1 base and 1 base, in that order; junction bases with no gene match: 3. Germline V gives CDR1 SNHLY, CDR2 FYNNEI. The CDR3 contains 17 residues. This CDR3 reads CASSEGTGGWSNQPQHF. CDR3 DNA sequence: TGTGCCAGCAGTGAAGGGACAGGGGGCTGGAGCAATCAGCCCCAGCATTTT.

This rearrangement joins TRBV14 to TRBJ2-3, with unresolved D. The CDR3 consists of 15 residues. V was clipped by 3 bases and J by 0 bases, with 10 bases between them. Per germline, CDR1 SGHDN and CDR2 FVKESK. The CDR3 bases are TGTGCCAGCAGCCAGATCGTCAGCAGCACAGATACGCAGTATTTT. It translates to CASSQIVSSTDTQYF.

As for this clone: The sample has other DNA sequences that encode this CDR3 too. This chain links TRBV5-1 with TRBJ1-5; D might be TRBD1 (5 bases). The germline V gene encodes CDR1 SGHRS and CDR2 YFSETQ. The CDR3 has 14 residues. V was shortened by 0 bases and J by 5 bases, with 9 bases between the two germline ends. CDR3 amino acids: CASSLVGGDQPQHF. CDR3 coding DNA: TGCGCCAGCAGCTTGGTCGGGGGGGATCAGCCCCAGCATTTT.

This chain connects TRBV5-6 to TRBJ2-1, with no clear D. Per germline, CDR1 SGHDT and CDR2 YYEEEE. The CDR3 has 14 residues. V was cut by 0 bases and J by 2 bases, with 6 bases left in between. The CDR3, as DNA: TGTGCCAGCAGCTTGGTTAGTACCTACAATGAGCAGTTCTTC. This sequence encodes CASSLVSTYNEQFF.

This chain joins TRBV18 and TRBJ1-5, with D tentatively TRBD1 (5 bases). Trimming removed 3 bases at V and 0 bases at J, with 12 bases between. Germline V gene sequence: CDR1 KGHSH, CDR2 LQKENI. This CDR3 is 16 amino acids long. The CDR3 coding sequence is TGTGCCAGCTCACCCCCCGGACATTATAGCAATCAGCCCCAGCATTTT. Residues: CASSPPGHYSNQPQHF.

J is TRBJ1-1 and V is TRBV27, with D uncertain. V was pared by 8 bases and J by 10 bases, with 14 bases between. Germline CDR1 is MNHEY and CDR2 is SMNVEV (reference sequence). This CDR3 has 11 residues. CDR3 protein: CASLSPFRAFF. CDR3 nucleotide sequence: TGTGCCAGCCTCTCCCCCTTTCGAGCTTTCTTT.

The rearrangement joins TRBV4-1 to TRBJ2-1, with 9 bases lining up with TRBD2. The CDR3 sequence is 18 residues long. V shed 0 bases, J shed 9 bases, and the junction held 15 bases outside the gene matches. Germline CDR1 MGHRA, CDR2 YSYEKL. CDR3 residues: CASSQDRRASGKRPEQFF. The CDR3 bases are TGCGCCAGCAGCCAAGATCGTAGGGCTAGCGGGAAACGGCCTGAGCAGTTCTTC.

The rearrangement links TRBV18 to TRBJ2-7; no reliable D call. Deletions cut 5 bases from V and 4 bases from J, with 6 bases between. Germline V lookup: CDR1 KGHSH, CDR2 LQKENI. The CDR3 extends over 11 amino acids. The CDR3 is CASSEAYEQYF. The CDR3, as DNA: TGTGCCAGCTCAGAAGCATACGAGCAGTACTTC. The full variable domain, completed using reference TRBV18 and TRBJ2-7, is NAGVMQNPRHLVRRRGQEARLRCSPMKGHSHVYWYRQLPEEGLKFMVYLQKENIIDESGMPKERFSAEFPKEGPSILRIQQVVRGDSAAYFCASSEAYEQYFGPGTRLTVT.

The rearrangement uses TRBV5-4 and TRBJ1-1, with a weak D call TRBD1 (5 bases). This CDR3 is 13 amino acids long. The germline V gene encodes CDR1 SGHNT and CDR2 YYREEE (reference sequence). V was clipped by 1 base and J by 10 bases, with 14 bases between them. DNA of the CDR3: TGTGCCAGCAGCTTGACTCAGCAGGGTGTAGCTTTCTTT. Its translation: CASSLTQQGVAFF.

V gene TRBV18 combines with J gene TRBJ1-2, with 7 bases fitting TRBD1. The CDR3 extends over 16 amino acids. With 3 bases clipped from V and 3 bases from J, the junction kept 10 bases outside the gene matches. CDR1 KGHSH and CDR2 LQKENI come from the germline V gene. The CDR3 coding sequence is TGTGCCAGCTCACCGGGAAGGAGACAGGGAGACTATGGCTACACCTTC. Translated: CASSPGRRQGDYGYTF.